This TCR beta chain was retrieved from a study of regulatory T cells in long-lasting Graves disease. For TCR beta, libraries came from iRepertoire HTBI primers and Arm-PCR of CDR3 regions. TCRdb itself ran the multiplex PCR reads through MiXCR, one entry per CDR3 protein. The data hold about 430,000 distinct CDR3 sequences, with 20% to 25% observed a single time. As for this clonotype: Its target is unknown.

Study-level findings and limits: Persistent disease preferred TRBV28, TRBJ1-2 and TRBJ2-5. It was peripheral blood alone, not thyroid tissue, that was studied. The study found lower TCR diversity in persistent Graves' patients than in newly diagnosed ones.

Regarding time point: persistent/refractory GD, antithyroid drugs over 5 years with positive TRAb. Following extraction of RNA from PBMCs, that RNA was used to make the TCR library. CDR3 length equals 15 residues. CDR1 and CDR2 (germline): SGHVS, FNYEAQ. V lost 0 bases to trimming and J lost 0 bases, with 9 bases between them. This chain connects TRBV7-6 to TRBJ2-7; D tentatively fits TRBD1 or TRBD2 (5 bases each). The source was peripheral blood mononuclear cells (PBMCs), collected when the disease was refractory, from a patient treated with antithyroid drugs. This TCR came from a female donor with Graves disease. The CDR3 sequence is CASSLAPGASYEQYF. The CDR3 DNA reads TGTGCCAGCAGCTTAGCCCCCGGGGCCTCCTACGAGCAGTACTTC.